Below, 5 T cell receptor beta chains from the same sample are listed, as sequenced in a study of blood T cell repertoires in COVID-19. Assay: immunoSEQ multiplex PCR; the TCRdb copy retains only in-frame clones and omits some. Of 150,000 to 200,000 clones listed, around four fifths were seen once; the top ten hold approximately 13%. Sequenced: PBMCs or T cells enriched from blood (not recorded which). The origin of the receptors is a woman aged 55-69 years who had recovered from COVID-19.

The CDR3 sequence is CASSQAPTGAYEQYF. Here the CDR3 DNA reads TGCGCCAGCAGCCAGGCACCGACAGGGGCCTACGAGCAGTACTTC. This rearrangement joins TRBV4-1 to TRBJ2-7; 8 bases line up with TRBD1. CDR1 is MGHRA, CDR2 YSYEKL, per germline. V shed 3 bases, J shed 2 bases, and the junction held 6 bases outside the gene matches. The CDR3 length is 15 residues.

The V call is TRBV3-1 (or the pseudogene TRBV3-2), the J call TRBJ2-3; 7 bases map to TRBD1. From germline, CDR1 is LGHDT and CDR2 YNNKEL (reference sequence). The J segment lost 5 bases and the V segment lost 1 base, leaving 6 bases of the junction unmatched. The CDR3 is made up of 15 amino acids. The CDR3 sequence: CASSQGVGGVDTQYF. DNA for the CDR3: TGTGCCAGCAGCCAAGGGGTAGGGGGCGTAGATACGCAGTATTTT.

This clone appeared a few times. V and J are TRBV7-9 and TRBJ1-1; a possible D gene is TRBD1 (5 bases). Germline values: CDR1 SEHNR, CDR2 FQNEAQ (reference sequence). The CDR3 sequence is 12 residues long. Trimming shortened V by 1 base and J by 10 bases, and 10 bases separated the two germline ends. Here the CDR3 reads CASSLGVGGAFF. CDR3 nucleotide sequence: TGTGCCAGCAGCTTAGGGGTGGGGGGAGCTTTCTTT.

The CDR3 sequence: CASALASQPQHF. The CDR3 DNA sequence: TGTGCCAGCGCCTTAGCGTCGCAGCCCCAGCATTTT. The V call is TRBV6-5, the J call TRBJ1-5; D is undetermined. The CDR3 is 12 amino acids. The V gene lost 8 bases and the J gene lost 7 bases, with 12 bases spanning the gap. The V gene's germline CDR1 is MNHEY and CDR2 SVGAGI.

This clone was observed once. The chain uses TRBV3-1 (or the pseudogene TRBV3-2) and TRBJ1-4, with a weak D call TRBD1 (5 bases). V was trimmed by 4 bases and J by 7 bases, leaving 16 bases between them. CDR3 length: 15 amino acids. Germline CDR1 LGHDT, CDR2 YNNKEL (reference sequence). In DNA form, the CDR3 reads TGTGCCAGCAGCCTCCTAGCGGGGGAGGCTGAAAAACTGTTTTTT. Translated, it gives CASSLLAGEAEKLFF.